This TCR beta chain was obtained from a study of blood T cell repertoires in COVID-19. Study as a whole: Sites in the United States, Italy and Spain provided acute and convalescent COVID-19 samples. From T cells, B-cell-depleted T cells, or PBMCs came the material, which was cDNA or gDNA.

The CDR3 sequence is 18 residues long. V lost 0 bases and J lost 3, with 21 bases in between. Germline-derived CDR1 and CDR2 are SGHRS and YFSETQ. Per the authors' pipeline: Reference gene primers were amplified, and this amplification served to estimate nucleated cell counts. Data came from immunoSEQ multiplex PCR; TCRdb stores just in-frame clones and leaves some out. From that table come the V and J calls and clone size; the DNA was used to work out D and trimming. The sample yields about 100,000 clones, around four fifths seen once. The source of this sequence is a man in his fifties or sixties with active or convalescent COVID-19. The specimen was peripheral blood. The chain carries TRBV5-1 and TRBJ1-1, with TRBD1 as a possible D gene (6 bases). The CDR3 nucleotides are TGCGCCAGCAGCTTGGCCTCCGGGACACCCCGGTCGGACACTGAAGCTTTCTTT. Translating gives CASSLASGTPRSDTEAFF.